A single sample is the source of the 27 T cell receptor beta chains below, sequenced in a study of blood T cells in healthy people across ages. With a J-beta primer mix and a sample-barcoded 5' primer, a second PCR ran roughly 6 to 12 cycles. TCRdb reanalysed the 5' RACE reads using MiXCR and keeps one entry per CDR3 protein. The sample lists approximately 800,000 distinct CDR3 sequences; 60% to 80% were seen once. The source material was blood. These receptors originate from a man aged 30 to 39 in good health.

V gene TRBV18 combines with J gene TRBJ2-5; D remains unclear. The CDR3 length is 15 residues. CDR1 is KGHSH, CDR2 LQKENI, per germline. V dropped 2 bases and J dropped 1 base, with 11 bases sitting between them. The CDR3 nucleotides read TGTGCCAGCTCACCAAGGGCGGACCCCCAAGAGACCCAGTACTTC. Its protein is CASSPRADPQETQYF.

On this clonotype itself: A junction boundary mismatches the germline segment, possibly from a read error. This chain connects TRBV27 to TRBJ2-4, with D unclear. The CDR3 is 12 amino acids. CDR1 and CDR2 from the germline V gene are MNHEY and SMNVEV (reference sequence). The CDR3 nucleotides read TGTGCCAGCCGTTTAGGCCCCGGTGAGCAGTACTTC. Translation gives CASRLGPGEQYF.

The rearrangement uses TRBV15 and TRBJ2-7, with 7 bases that match TRBD1. Germline-derived CDR1 and CDR2 are LNHNV and YYDKDF (reference sequence). With V trimmed by 5 bases and J by 3 bases, 4 bases remained unmatched. This CDR3 is 13 amino acids long. The CDR3 DNA is TGTGCCACCAGCGGCAACAGGGGCTACGAGCAGTACTTC. Its translation: CATSGNRGYEQYF.

CDR3 sequence: CASSATGNSYEQYF. The CDR3 DNA reads as TGTGCCAGCAGCGCCACAGGGAACTCCTACGAGCAGTACTTC. This sequence joins TRBV7-9 and TRBJ2-7; D might be TRBD1 (6 bases). V was clipped by 5 bases and J by 0 bases, with 11 bases between them. Germline lookup yields CDR1 SEHNR and CDR2 FQNEAQ (reference sequence). The length of the CDR3 is 14 residues.

This clonotype was seen ten or more times. The chain combines TRBV29-1 with TRBJ2-7; TRBD1 or TRBD2 may be the D gene (6 bases each). The ends were cut back, 6 bases at V and 7 bases at J, with 22 bases in the middle. Per the germline V gene, CDR1 is SQVTM and CDR2 is ANQGSEA. The CDR3 runs to 14 residues. The CDR3 coding sequence is TGCAGCGTCGGAGGGGGGACAATAACTACTGAGCAGTACTTC. Its protein is CSVGGGTITTEQYF.

The rearrangement links TRBV15 to TRBJ1-4; possibly TRBD1 for D (5 bases). CDR1 and CDR2 (germline): LNHNV, YYDKDF (reference sequence). V lost 9 bases to trimming and J lost 0 bases, with 14 bases between them. This CDR3 region has 15 residues. The CDR3 coding sequence is TGTGCCACTCAACGGCGGGGCACAACTAATGAAAAACTGTTTTTT. Its translation: CATQRRGTTNEKLFF.

Remarks on this clonotype: This may arise from a read error, as a much more abundant clone is one base away. The genes are TRBV7-2 and TRBJ2-5; D uncertain. The CDR3 extends over 14 amino acids. The germline CDR1 and CDR2 sequences are SGHTA and FQGNSA. The V end was cut by 0 bases, the J end by 0 bases, with 5 bases between. As DNA, the CDR3 is TGTACCAGCAGCTTAGCGAGGCACCAAGAGACCCAGTACTTC. It specifies CTSSLARHQETQYF.

The count of this clonotype is one. The chain uses TRBV12-3 or TRBV12-4 and TRBJ2-4; D tentatively reads TRBD1 or TRBD2 (5 bases each). The CDR3 has 14 amino acids. Trimming took off 6 bases at V and 13 bases at J, with 22 bases between the two ends. The CDR3: CASSRQRDATQQYF. CDR3 bases: TGTGCCAGCAGCCGACAGAGGGACGCTACGCAGCAGTACTTC.

The rearrangement joins TRBV20-1 to TRBJ1-6, with 7 bases that match TRBD1. After removal of 3 bases from V and 7 bases from J, the junction contained 6 bases not matched to a gene. The CDR3 covers 14 residues. Germline CDR1 DFQATT, CDR2 SNEGSKA (reference sequence). In DNA form, the CDR3 reads TGCAGTGCTAGGGAGACAGGGCCGAATTCACCCCTCCACTTT. Its translation: CSARETGPNSPLHF.

The chain joins TRBV3-1 to TRBJ2-5; tentatively, D is TRBD1 (7 bases). The CDR3 is 14 residues long. V dropped 3 bases and J dropped 2 bases, with 10 bases sitting between them. Germline CDR1 LGHDT, CDR2 YNNKEL (reference sequence). CDR3 protein: CASSHAGGQETQYF. DNA of the CDR3: TGTGCCAGCAGCCACGCAGGGGGGCAAGAGACCCAGTACTTC.

The genes are TRBV25-1 and TRBJ1-4, with 9 bases fitting TRBD1. CDR1 is MGHDK and CDR2 is SYGVNS in the germline V gene. V trimming: 11 bases; J trimming: 10 bases; junction bases outside the gene matches: 8. The CDR3 covers 12 residues. CDR3 region: CAVQGALGKLFF. The CDR3 bases are TGTGCCGTACAGGGGGCGCTTGGAAAACTGTTTTTT.

This clonotype was seen more than once but under ten times. The J gene is TRBJ2-3, the V gene TRBV5-6, with D possibly TRBD1 on 6 matching bases. The germline gives CDR1 SGHDT, CDR2 YYEEEE. The length of the CDR3 is 16 residues. The V gene lost 4 bases and the J gene lost 2 bases, with 17 bases spanning the gap. CDR3 sequence (DNA): TGTGCCAGCAGCGCGTTACAGGGAAACCACACAGATACGCAGTATTTT. The encoded protein is CASSALQGNHTDTQYF.

The chain links TRBV6-1 to TRBJ1-2, with TRBD1 identical over 8 bases. The V gene's germline CDR1 is MNHNS and CDR2 SASEGT. With 6 bases clipped from V and 5 bases from J, the junction kept 11 bases outside the gene matches. The CDR3 runs 15 residues. The CDR3 DNA sequence: TGTGCCAGCAGCCCCCGGACAGGGACTCATTATGGCTACACCTTC. Translated: CASSPRTGTHYGYTF.

In this sample, this clonotype turned up a few times. The chain links TRBV12-3 or TRBV12-4 to TRBJ2-3; 11 bases match TRBD2. V was clipped by 3 bases and J by 6 bases; unmatched bases: 11. The CDR3 spans 17 residues. The CDR3 here is CASSFWASGGRDDTQYF. CDR3 nucleotide sequence: TGTGCCAGCAGTTTTTGGGCTAGCGGGGGGCGAGATGATACGCAGTATTTT.

The chain employs TRBV28 and TRBJ2-4, with D uncertain. Germline loops: CDR1 MDHEN, CDR2 SYDVKM. Trimming cost V 3 bases and J 0 bases, with 15 bases left between them. The CDR3 is 17 amino acids. CDR3 region: CASSLAFGPLAKNIQYF. The CDR3 DNA reads TGTGCCAGCAGTTTGGCCTTTGGCCCTTTAGCCAAAAACATTCAGTACTTC.

The rearrangement joins TRBV7-2 to TRBJ1-6; D possibly corresponds to TRBD1 (5 bases). The CDR3 covers 12 residues. The V end was cut by 5 bases, the J end by 7 bases, with 6 bases between. Germline loops: CDR1 SGHTA, CDR2 FQGNSA. In DNA form, the CDR3 reads TGTGCCAGCAGCGGGACGAATTCACCCCTCCACTTT. Amino acids: CASSGTNSPLHF.

Concerning this clonotype itself: At one of its ends the junction is not consistent with the germline gene, which may arise from a read error. V usage is TRBV7-2 and J usage is TRBJ1-4; D uncertain. Germline CDR1 reads SGHTA; CDR2 reads FQGNSA. This CDR3 has 13 residues. CDR3 DNA sequence: TGTGCCGGCAGCTTAGAATTCGAGGGAAAACTGTTTTTT. Its translation is CAGSLEFEGKLFF.

This chain uses TRBV6-2 or TRBV6-3 with TRBJ1-2; maybe TRBD1 (5 bases). Trimming took 2 bases from V and 7 from J, leaving 17 bases between them. CDR3 size: 15 residues. Germline CDR1 is MNHEY and CDR2 is SVGEGT. The CDR3 region is CASSYGFGGERGYTF. The CDR3 DNA sequence: TGTGCCAGCAGTTACGGGTTCGGAGGGGAGCGTGGCTACACCTTC.

The V gene is TRBV29-1, the J gene TRBJ2-6, with 12 nucleotides matching TRBD1. The V gene's germline CDR1 is SQVTM and CDR2 ANQGSEA. CDR3 size: 18 residues. The V segment lost 2 bases and the J segment 2 bases; nucleotides outside the gene matches: 7. CDR3 nucleotide sequence: TGCAGCGTTGAATCGTGGGGACAGGGGGCGCCTGGGGCCAACGTCCTGACTTTC. Translation gives CSVESWGQGAPGANVLTF.

V and J are TRBV7-2 and TRBJ2-2, with 9 bases matching TRBD2. CDR1 is SGHTA and CDR2 is FQGNSA in the germline V gene. CDR3 size: 16 residues. V lost 4 bases to trimming and J lost 5 bases; unmatched junction nucleotides: 8. DNA for the CDR3: TGTGCCAGCAGCTGGGGGCGAAGCGGGGGGACCGGGGAGCTGTTTTTT. It encodes CASSWGRSGGTGELFF.

The gene calls are TRBV29-1 and TRBJ2-3; D perhaps matches TRBD1 (6 bases). This CDR3 comprises 16 residues. CDR1 is SQVTM, CDR2 ANQGSEA, per germline. V lost 2 bases and J lost 5, with 20 bases in between. The CDR3 DNA reads TGCAGCGTTGAACCCTACACAGGGTTAACTAGAGATACGCAGTATTTT. Protein sequence: CSVEPYTGLTRDTQYF.

The chain couples TRBV27 to TRBJ1-2; the D gene is possibly TRBD1 (5 bases). This CDR3 has 14 residues. Trimming removed 5 bases at V and 7 bases at J, with 17 bases between. Germline CDR1 and CDR2: MNHEY and SMNVEV (reference sequence). In DNA, the CDR3 is TGTGCCAGCAGTGGGGCCACAGGTGCCCCTGGCTACACCTTC. As protein: CASSGATGAPGYTF.

This clonotype appeared a few times. The chain couples TRBV28 to TRBJ2-7; 9 nucleotides agree with TRBD1. The germline CDR1 and CDR2 sequences are MDHEN and SYDVKM. The J segment lost 0 bases and the V segment lost 5 bases, leaving 8 bases of the junction unmatched. The CDR3 length is 16 residues. CDR3 region: CASSRTGTGSSYEQYF. The CDR3 nucleotides are TGTGCCAGCAGTCGCACCGGGACAGGGAGCTCCTACGAGCAGTACTTC.

The chain recombines TRBV12-3 or TRBV12-4 with TRBJ2-1, with D possibly called TRBD1 or TRBD2 (5 bases each). This CDR3 is 14 amino acids long. V shed 5 bases and J shed 8 bases, with 16 bases lying between them. In DNA, the CDR3 is TGTGCCAGCAGTCGAGGGCCGTCCAGGGATGAGCAGTTCTTC. Translating it yields CASSRGPSRDEQFF.

The rearrangement links TRBV9 to TRBJ1-2; D remains ambiguous. This CDR3 is 14 amino acids long. The germline V gene encodes CDR1 SGDLS and CDR2 YYNGEE. The V gene lost 4 bases and the J gene lost 4 bases, with 14 bases spanning the gap. Written as DNA, the CDR3 is TGTGCCAGCAGCATAGGACCCTCGAGCTATGGCTACACCTTC. This gives the protein CASSIGPSSYGYTF.

This chain connects TRBV5-6 to TRBJ2-3; D possibly corresponds to TRBD2 (5 bases). The V gene's germline CDR1 is SGHDT and CDR2 YYEEEE. CDR3 length: 13 residues. V lost 6 bases and J 5 bases, leaving 13 bases between the germline ends. CDR3 region: CASIRPGEDTQYF. Written as DNA, the CDR3 is TGTGCCAGCATCCGACCCGGGGAAGATACGCAGTATTTT.

CDR3 protein: CASSQDRSSNYGYTF. The CDR3 DNA is TGCGCCAGCAGCCAAGATCGCAGTTCTAACTATGGCTACACCTTC. The chain recombines TRBV4-3 with TRBJ1-2; the D is unclear. The germline V gene has CDR1 LGHNA and CDR2 YSLEER. V gave up 0 bases and J gave up 0 bases, with 8 bases separating them. The CDR3 is 15 amino acids.